The 4 T cell receptor beta chains below all came from one sample that was sequenced in a study of shared clonotypes between healthy human individuals. Sequencing was performed with immunoSEQ multiplex PCR; in TCRdb, only in-frame clones are kept and a portion is missing. The sample includes approximately 530,000 clones, roughly 95% of them seen just once. The sequenced sample consisted of naive CD4+ T cells sorted from blood. Subset specified: CD45RA+ positively selected. The receptors derive from a woman in her thirties in good health.

Remarks on this clone: The same CDR3 arises from other DNA sequences in this sample as well. The rearrangement links TRBV19 to TRBJ2-1; 14 nucleotides match TRBD2. V was pared by 6 bases and J by 5 bases, with 3 bases of the junction left unmatched. Germline lookup yields CDR1 LNHDA and CDR2 SQIVND (reference sequence). This CDR3 comprises 15 residues. The CDR3 protein is CASSRLAGGNNEQFF. The CDR3 DNA reads as TGTGCCAGTAGCCGACTAGCGGGAGGGAACAATGAGCAGTTCTTC.

The CDR3 protein is CAWSPKPGQRANYGYTF. The CDR3 bases are TGTGCCTGGAGCCCGAAGCCCGGACAGCGAGCTAACTATGGCTACACCTTC. The chain carries TRBV30 and TRBJ1-2; D is possibly TRBD1 (6 bases). Germline-derived CDR1 and CDR2 are GTSNPN and SVGIG (reference sequence). V gave up 3 bases and J gave up 0 bases, with 20 bases separating them. This CDR3 is 17 amino acids long.

This rearrangement joins TRBV23-1 to TRBJ2-5, with 10 nucleotides matching TRBD1. TRBV23-1 is an ORF; its function is uncertain. The CDR3 runs 15 residues. J gave up 5 bases and V 9 bases, and 12 bases lay outside the gene matches. CDR3 nucleotides: TGCGCCAGAGGCAGGGAGGGACAGGGGAGGGAGACCCAGTACTTC. Translating gives CARGREGQGRETQYF.

This clone was seen just once. V gene TRBV7-7 combines with J gene TRBJ2-5; D might be TRBD1 or TRBD2, each matching 5 bases. V was clipped by 5 bases and J by 5 bases, with 21 bases between them. The CDR3 contains 16 residues. Germline V lookup: CDR1 SSHAT, CDR2 FNYEAQ (reference sequence). The CDR3 protein is CASSPSPPTRGETQYF. CDR3 sequence (DNA): TGTGCCAGCAGCCCTAGCCCCCCAACTAGGGGTGAGACCCAGTACTTC.